This paragraph reports one T cell receptor (beta chain). Some clones are missing from TCRdb's copy, which holds only in-frame ones; the method was immunoSEQ multiplex PCR. The table lists 120,000 or so clones, approximately 85% of them singletons. In germline, CDR1 is LGHNA, CDR2 YNFKEQ. V lost 0 bases, J lost 0 bases, and 12 bases lay in between. This CDR3 has 17 residues. The data originate from a study of blood T cell repertoires in COVID-19. The chain employs TRBV4-2 and TRBJ1-3; D ambiguous. The TCR was taken from a woman of 80 years or more with acute or convalescent COVID-19. Specimen: peripheral blood. The CDR3 protein is CASSQDRWSGSGNTIYF. For the CDR3, the DNA is TGTGCCAGCAGCCAAGATCGTTGGAGCGGCTCTGGAAACACCATATATTTT.